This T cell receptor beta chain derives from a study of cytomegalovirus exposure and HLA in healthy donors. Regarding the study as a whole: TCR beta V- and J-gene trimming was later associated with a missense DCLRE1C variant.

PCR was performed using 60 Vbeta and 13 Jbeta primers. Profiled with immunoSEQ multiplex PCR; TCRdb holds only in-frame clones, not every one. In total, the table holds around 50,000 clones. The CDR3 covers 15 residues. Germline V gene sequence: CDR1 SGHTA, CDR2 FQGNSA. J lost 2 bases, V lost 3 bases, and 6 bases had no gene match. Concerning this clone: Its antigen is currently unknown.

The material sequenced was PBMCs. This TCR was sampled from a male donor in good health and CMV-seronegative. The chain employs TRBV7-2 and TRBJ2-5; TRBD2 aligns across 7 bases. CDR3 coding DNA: TGTGCCAGCAGCTTTCAAGCGGGGCTGCAAGAGACCCAGTACTTC. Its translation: CASSFQAGLQETQYF.